Below, 30 T cell receptor beta chains from the same sample are listed, as sequenced in a study of cytomegalovirus exposure and HLA in healthy donors. Primers included in the PCR were 60 Vbeta and 13 Jbeta primers. TCRdb keeps only in-frame clones here, not all; method: immunoSEQ multiplex PCR. Here the sample spans some 150,000 clones, 70% to 90% being singletons. Sequencing was carried out using PBMCs. All receptors come from a young woman in good health and CMV-seropositive.

The chain employs TRBV4-1 and TRBJ1-4, with D uncertain. This CDR3 has 14 amino acids. Germline V gene sequence: CDR1 MGHRA, CDR2 YSYEKL. Trimming pared 4 bases from V and 7 bases from J, leaving 13 bases between. CDR3 region: CASSRRGEAEKLFF. The CDR3 DNA reads as TGCGCCAGCAGCCGGCGGGGAGAAGCTGAAAAACTGTTTTTT.

Worth noting for this clone: Germline is not matched at one junction end, which may reflect a read error. The V and J genes are TRBV2 and TRBJ1-2; possibly TRBD1 for D (5 bases). The germline gives CDR1 SNHLY, CDR2 FYNNEI. This CDR3 has 12 residues. Written as DNA, the CDR3 is TGTGCCAGCAGTGAAGTGGGTAAAGACAGCTTCTTC. It translates to CASSEVGKDSFF.

This clone came up once. This chain uses TRBV4-1 with TRBJ1-5; D not certain. The CDR3 totals 15 residues. CDR1 is MGHRA, CDR2 YSYEKL, per germline. V lost 6 bases, J lost 3 bases, and 15 bases lay in between. The CDR3 bases are TGCGCCAGCAGTTACCGGGATCATACCAATCAGCCCCAGCATTTT. The encoded protein is CASSYRDHTNQPQHF.

V and J are TRBV15 and TRBJ1-2; 7 bases are a match to TRBD1. Germline-derived CDR1 and CDR2 are LNHNV and YYDKDF (reference sequence). After removal of 5 bases from V and 4 bases from J, the junction contained 16 bases not matched to a gene. The length of the CDR3 is 17 residues. CDR3 DNA sequence: TGTGCCACCAGCTTTCCGGGACAGCGAAGATTTAGCTATGGCTACACCTTC. Protein sequence: CATSFPGQRRFSYGYTF.

The rearrangement joins TRBV11-2 to TRBJ2-6, with 9 bases lining up with TRBD1. With V trimmed by 1 base and J by 1 base, 2 bases remained unmatched. This CDR3 region has 17 residues. Germline V CDR1 and CDR2: SGHAT, FQNNGV. In DNA form, the CDR3 reads TGTGCCAGCAGCTTAGGGGGGACAGGGTCTGGGGCCAACGTCCTGACTTTC. Translation: CASSLGGTGSGANVLTF.

The genes are TRBV15 and TRBJ1-2, with a possible D match to TRBD1 (5 bases). CDR3 length: 14 residues. V lost 1 base, J lost 1 base, and 7 bases lay in between. CDR1 LNHNV and CDR2 YYDKDF come from the germline V gene (reference sequence). CDR3 in DNA: TGTGCCACCAGCAGAGGGACACTTAACTATGGCTACACCTTC. It translates to CATSRGTLNYGYTF.

The rearrangement links TRBV11-2 to TRBJ1-3, with D perhaps matching TRBD1 (5 bases). Germline loops: CDR1 SGHAT, CDR2 FQNNGV. Trimming took 4 bases from V and 8 from J, leaving 18 bases between them. CDR3 length: 15 amino acids. The CDR3 here is CASSSSRGRFDTIYF. The CDR3 bases are TGTGCCAGCAGCTCGAGCCGGGGGAGGTTCGACACCATATATTTT.

The J gene is TRBJ1-3, the V gene TRBV6-5; maybe TRBD1 (5 bases). The CDR3 totals 15 residues. Deletions cut 3 bases from V and 4 bases from J, with 13 bases between. From germline, CDR1 is MNHEY and CDR2 SVGAGI. This CDR3 reads CASSYRGDGGNTIYF. CDR3 DNA sequence: TGTGCCAGCAGTTATAGGGGTGACGGCGGAAACACCATATATTTT.

CDR3 nucleotide sequence: TGCGCCAGCAGCTGGTACCCAACAGGGCCGATCCCCATGGGCTACACCTTC. This encodes CASSWYPTGPIPMGYTF. V usage is TRBV5-1 and J usage is TRBJ1-2; weak D call: TRBD1 (6 bases). CDR1 and CDR2 from the germline V gene are SGHRS and YFSETQ. Trimming stripped 3 bases from V and 8 bases from J, with 26 bases between. This CDR3 region has 17 residues. Drawing the rest from reference TRBV5-1 and TRBJ1-2, the complete variable domain is KAGVTQTPRYLIKTRGQQVTLSCSPISGHRSVSWYQQTPGQGLQFLFEYFSETQRNKGNFPGRFSGRQFSNSRSEMNVSTLELGDSALYLCASSWYPTGPIPMGYTFGSGTRLTVV.

The V gene is TRBV4-2, the J gene TRBJ2-1, with a tentative D call TRBD1 (6 bases). Germline V gives CDR1 LGHNA, CDR2 YNFKEQ. V lost 1 base, J lost 11 bases, and 15 bases lay in between. The CDR3 contains 14 residues. The CDR3 sequence is CASSQVQQGGKQFF. DNA of the CDR3: TGTGCCAGCAGCCAAGTCCAACAGGGTGGTAAGCAGTTCTTC.

A few counts support this clone. This sequence joins TRBV4-1 and TRBJ2-3; 8 nucleotides agree with TRBD2. This CDR3 is built from 17 residues. Germline V gene sequence: CDR1 MGHRA, CDR2 YSYEKL. Unmatched junction bases numbered 7, after V lost 1 base and J lost 1 base. The CDR3 bases are TGCGCCAGCAGCCAAGCCCCCCGAGCGGGGGGCACAGATACGCAGTATTTT. This encodes CASSQAPRAGGTDTQYF.

The rearrangement uses TRBV7-2 and TRBJ1-5; 9 nucleotides align to TRBD1. Trimming cost V 6 bases and J 5 bases; bases outside gene matches: 5. Germline values: CDR1 SGHTA, CDR2 FQGNSA. The CDR3 is 14 amino acids. CDR3 in DNA: TGTGCCAGCAGTCTGGACAGGGGTTATCAGCCCCAGCATTTT. Protein sequence: CASSLDRGYQPQHF.

The rearrangement joins TRBV9 to TRBJ1-3; D is uncertain. Trimming took off 0 bases at V and 2 bases at J, with 9 bases between the two ends. The CDR3 consists of 15 residues. Germline V gives CDR1 SGDLS, CDR2 YYNGEE. CDR3 in DNA: TGTGCCAGCAGCGTAGACACAGAACCTGGAAACACCATATATTTT. Protein: CASSVDTEPGNTIYF.

This chain links TRBV13 with TRBJ2-3, with 9 bases lining up with TRBD1. Trimming at V came to 5 bases and at J to 1 base, leaving 7 bases not matched to a gene. Germline V gene sequence: CDR1 PRHDT, CDR2 FYEKMQ (reference sequence). The CDR3 consists of 16 residues. The chain's CDR3 is CASSRPGQGGTDTQYF. In nucleotides, the CDR3 is TGTGCCAGCAGCCGGCCGGGACAGGGCGGCACAGATACGCAGTATTTT.

The gene calls are TRBV5-4 and TRBJ2-3; D is unclear. Trimming removed 2 bases from V and 4 bases from J, with 11 bases in between. Germline V gene sequence: CDR1 SGHNT, CDR2 YYREEE (reference sequence). The length of the CDR3 is 14 residues. The CDR3 sequence: CASSLKVSADTQYF. The CDR3 DNA is TGTGCCAGCAGCTTAAAAGTGTCGGCAGATACGCAGTATTTT.

The rearrangement joins TRBV5-1 to TRBJ2-7; maybe TRBD2 (5 bases). The CDR3 totals 15 residues. V lost 4 bases and J lost 7, with 21 bases in between. Germline V gene sequence: CDR1 SGHRS, CDR2 YFSETQ. CDR3: CASSLLPAATGEQYF. CDR3 nucleotides: TGCGCCAGCAGCCTTCTACCGGCAGCGACGGGGGAGCAGTACTTC.

The V and J genes are TRBV11-2 and TRBJ1-2; 8 bases are a match to TRBD1. This CDR3 has 15 residues. V dropped 4 bases and J dropped 4; count of bases not matched to a gene: 8. Germline V gene lookup returns CDR1 SGHAT and CDR2 FQNNGV. CDR3 DNA sequence: TGTGCCAGCAGCTCTCCCGGGACAGGAATCTATGGCTACACCTTC. Translating it yields CASSSPGTGIYGYTF.

The chain uses TRBV9 and TRBJ1-3, with D possibly TRBD1 on 5 matching bases. Germline V gene lookup returns CDR1 SGDLS and CDR2 YYNGEE. This CDR3 has 16 amino acids. Trimming took 3 bases from V and 4 from J, leaving 17 bases between them. CDR3 nucleotide sequence: TGTGCCAGCAGCGCCCGATCGGGAGAGGGGGGAAACACCATATATTTT. Amino acid sequence: CASSARSGEGGNTIYF. The whole variable domain, remainder taken from reference TRBV9 and TRBJ1-3, is DSGVTQTPKHLITATGQRVTLRCSPRSGDLSVYWYQQSLDQGLQFLIQYYNGEERAKGNILERFSAQQFPDLHSELNLSSLELGDSALYFCASSARSGEGGNTIYFGEGSWLTVV.

J is TRBJ2-5 and V is TRBV27; 9 nucleotides match TRBD1. The CDR3 consists of 15 residues. V shed 3 bases and J 3 bases; nucleotides not matched to a gene: 5. Per the germline V gene, CDR1 is MNHEY and CDR2 is SMNVEV (reference sequence). CDR3: CASSLRDRGEETQYF. CDR3 in DNA: TGTGCCAGCAGTTTGCGAGACAGGGGGGAAGAGACCCAGTACTTC.

This clone turned up a few times. The V call is TRBV6-5, the J call TRBJ2-3; D perhaps matches TRBD2 (7 bases). The CDR3 covers 15 residues. Trimming stripped 5 bases from V and 5 bases from J, with 17 bases between. Germline lookup yields CDR1 MNHEY and CDR2 SVGAGI. The CDR3, as DNA: TGTGCCAGCAGTCCGGCTCCGGGGGGCCGAGATACGCAGTATTTT. This sequence encodes CASSPAPGGRDTQYF.

The chain carries TRBV14 and TRBJ1-1, with D possibly matching TRBD1 (5 bases). V lost 7 bases and J lost 3, with 12 bases in between. In germline, CDR1 is SGHDN, CDR2 FVKESK. The CDR3 totals 13 residues. CDR3: CASKGAGYTEAFF. As DNA, the CDR3 is TGTGCCAGCAAAGGGGCCGGCTACACTGAAGCTTTCTTT.

The V and J genes are TRBV6-5 and TRBJ2-5; a weak D match, TRBD1 (6 bases). Between the trimmed V and J ends, which lost 5 bases and 1 base, there was a span of 8 bases. This CDR3 is 13 amino acids long. The germline V gene has CDR1 MNHEY and CDR2 SVGAGI. Written as DNA, the CDR3 is TGTGCCAGCAGTGGGGACACCCAAGAGACCCAGTACTTC. Translated: CASSGDTQETQYF.

This chain uses TRBV7-3 with TRBJ2-7, with D perhaps matching TRBD2 (6 bases). CDR3 size: 13 residues. The V gene lost 0 bases and the J gene lost 7 bases, with 10 bases spanning the gap. Germline V lookup: CDR1 SGHTA, CDR2 FQGTGA. The CDR3 DNA reads as TGTGCCAGCAGCTTAACGGGGGGAGAAGAGCAGTACTTC. It translates to CASSLTGGEEQYF.

The rearrangement links TRBV9 to TRBJ2-5, with 14 bases that match TRBD2. CDR1 and CDR2 (germline): SGDLS, YYNGEE. CDR3 length: 19 residues. The ends lost 0 bases at V and 1 base at J; junction bases unmatched: 8. The CDR3 coding sequence is TGTGCCAGCAGCGTAGCTGGGACTAGCGGGGGATCCCCCCAAGAGACCCAGTACTTC. This encodes CASSVAGTSGGSPQETQYF.

V is TRBV5-1 and J is TRBJ2-1, with D perhaps TRBD1 (5 bases). The CDR3 covers 15 residues. The germline CDR1 and CDR2 sequences are SGHRS and YFSETQ. Trimming shortened V by 4 bases and J by 0 bases, and 11 bases separated the two germline ends. In nucleotides, the CDR3 is TGCGCCAGCAGCCGCAGGGCAAGCTCCTACAATGAGCAGTTCTTC. Translated, it gives CASSRRASSYNEQFF. The entire variable domain, with the rest obtained from reference TRBV5-1 and TRBJ2-1, is as follows: KAGVTQTPRYLIKTRGQQVTLSCSPISGHRSVSWYQQTPGQGLQFLFEYFSETQRNKGNFPGRFSGRQFSNSRSEMNVSTLELGDSALYLCASSRRASSYNEQFFGPGTRLTVL.

This clone was seen only a few times. The CDR3 bases are TGTGCCAGCAGCCAGGGGGAAGGCGACGAGCAGTACTTC. It translates to CASSQGEGDEQYF. The chain combines TRBV28 with TRBJ2-7, with TRBD1 matching 7 bases. This CDR3 comprises 13 residues. The V segment lost 6 bases and the J segment 5 bases; nucleotides outside the gene matches: 7. Germline V CDR1 and CDR2: MDHEN, SYDVKM.

About this clone itself: Other DNA sequences in this specimen translate into the identical CDR3. The genes are TRBV5-1 and TRBJ2-5; D remains unclear. Trimming stripped 0 bases from V and 5 bases from J, with 2 bases between. The CDR3 has 11 residues. Per the germline V gene, CDR1 is SGHRS and CDR2 is YFSETQ. The CDR3 DNA sequence: TGCGCCAGCAGCTTGGCGGAGACCCAGTACTTC. Its protein product is CASSLAETQYF.

The gene calls are TRBV10-3 and TRBJ1-2; tentative D call: TRBD1 (5 bases). The germline gives CDR1 ENHRY, CDR2 SYGVKD. V was cut by 6 bases and J by 4 bases, with 15 bases left in between. The CDR3 consists of 14 residues. The DNA of the CDR3 is TGTGCCATCAGGGCCCCGACAGCCTTCTATGGCTACACCTTC. Protein sequence: CAIRAPTAFYGYTF.

The rearrangement links TRBV6-1 to TRBJ2-7; 7 bases match TRBD1. This CDR3 has 15 residues. The germline gives CDR1 MNHNS, CDR2 SASEGT. Losses at the gene ends were 1 base for V and 6 bases for J; bases not matched to a gene: 9. The CDR3 nucleotides read TGTGCCAGCAGTGAAGGGGCAGGGGGTCGGCGCGAGCAGTACTTC. Translation: CASSEGAGGRREQYF.

V usage is TRBV2 and J usage is TRBJ1-1, with 9 bases identical to TRBD1. The CDR3 contains 14 residues. J was trimmed by 5 bases and V by 7 bases; bases with no gene match: 8. The germline V gene has CDR1 SNHLY and CDR2 FYNNEI. This CDR3 reads CASIYGTGYTEAFF. The CDR3 nucleotides read TGTGCCAGCATCTATGGGACAGGGTATACTGAAGCTTTCTTT.